This is a list of T cell receptor beta chains from one sample in a study of blood T cell repertoires in COVID-19. The repertoire was sequenced with immunoSEQ multiplex PCR; TCRdb's copy has only in-frame clones and lacks some. The sample lists some 300,000 clones; roughly 86% were seen once. The sample comprised PBMCs or T cells enriched from blood (not recorded which). These receptors came from a woman in her 30s who had recovered from COVID-19. Each CDR3 is given with its conserved first and last residue. Fields, in order: D gene, clone size, V gene, J gene, CDR3 length, CDR3 DNA, CDR3 protein. D genes are given only for firm matches. A clone size is listed for some rows: how often the clone was seen (once, few, many), or a class if it is expanded.

TRBD1	NA	TRBV9	TRBJ1-1	15	TGTGCCAGCAGCCTGTGGGGACAGGGGGACACTGAAGCTTTCTTT	CASSLWGQGDTEAFF
TRBD2	few	TRBV11-1	TRBJ2-7	15	TGTGCCAGCAGCTTAGTATCCGGGACTAGGTACGAGCAGTACTTC	CASSLVSGTRYEQYF
TRBD1	NA	TRBV6-6	TRBJ2-1	13	TGTGCCAGCGTGGGACAGGGTGGGAATGAGCAGTTCTTC	CASVGQGGNEQFF
NA	NA	TRBV7-9	TRBJ1-2	16	TGTGCCAGCAGCTTAACCTCTTTGAGGTTCCCATATGGCTACACCTTC	CASSLTSLRFPYGYTF
NA	NA	TRBV28	TRBJ2-1	13	TGTGCCAGCAGCCCGGTAGCTTTCAATGAGCAGTTCTTC	CASSPVAFNEQFF
NA	NA	TRBV7-2	TRBJ2-1	14	TGTGCCAGCAGCTTACCCCTTATCGTCAATGAGCAGTTCTTC	CASSLPLIVNEQFF
NA	NA	TRBV28	TRBJ2-7	12	TGTGCCAGCAGCGACGCAGGGTACGAGCAGTACTTC	CASSDAGYEQYF
TRBD2	NA	TRBV7-7	TRBJ2-3	16	TGTGCTAGCAGCTTAGGGACTAGCGGGAGCACAGATACGCAGTATTTT	CASSLGTSGSTDTQYF
NA	once	TRBV28	TRBJ1-2	14	TGTGCCAGCAGGACGGGGGGGGCTGGTAATGGCTACACCTTC	CASRTGGAGNGYTF
NA	once	TRBV3-1/TRBV3-2	TRBJ2-7	13	TGTGCCAGCAGCCAAGAAGGGGTCCACGAGCAGTACTTC	CASSQEGVHEQYF